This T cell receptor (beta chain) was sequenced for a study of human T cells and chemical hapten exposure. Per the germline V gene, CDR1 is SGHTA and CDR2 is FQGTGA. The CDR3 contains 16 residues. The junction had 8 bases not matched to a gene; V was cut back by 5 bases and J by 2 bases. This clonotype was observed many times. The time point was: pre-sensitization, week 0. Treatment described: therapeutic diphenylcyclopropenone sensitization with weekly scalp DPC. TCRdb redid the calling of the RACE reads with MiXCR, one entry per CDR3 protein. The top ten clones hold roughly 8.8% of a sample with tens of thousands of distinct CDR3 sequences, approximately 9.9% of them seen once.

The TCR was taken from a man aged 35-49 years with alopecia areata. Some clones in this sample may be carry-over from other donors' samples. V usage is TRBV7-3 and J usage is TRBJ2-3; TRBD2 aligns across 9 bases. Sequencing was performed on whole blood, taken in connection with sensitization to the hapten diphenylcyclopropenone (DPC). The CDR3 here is CASSPLTSGHTDTQYF. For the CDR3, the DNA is TGTGCCAGCAGCCCTCTGACTAGCGGACACACAGATACGCAGTATTTT.